The T cell receptor (beta chain) described here comes from a study of T-cell memory formation after mild COVID-19. This clonotype was seen a handful of times. As yet, its antigen is unknown. TCRdb reprocessed the 5' RACE reads with MiXCR, giving one entry per CDR3 protein. The repertoire has 150,000 to 200,000 distinct CDR3 sequences, approximately 10% of them found once; the top ten carry approximately 3.4%. Study conclusions and caveats: Clones contracting day 15 to 85 were balanced CD4/CD8; later expanders leaned CD4+.

V was pared by 3 bases and J by 3 bases, with 17 bases between. Germline CDR1 reads MDHEN; CDR2 reads SYDVKM. The CDR3 runs 16 residues. Sample: PBMCs or a T cell subset sorted from them (not recorded which). The TCR comes from a young man who had mild COVID-19 (a few samples of this study predate the infection). Cell type and time point are not known. The V gene is TRBV28, the J gene TRBJ2-5; tentative D call: TRBD1 (5 bases). The CDR3 here is CASSFPLQGREETQYF. The DNA for the CDR3 is TGTGCCAGCAGTTTTCCCCTTCAGGGCAGGGAAGAGACCCAGTACTTC.